In its sample, the clone carrying this T cell receptor (beta chain) was seen once. These data are taken from a study of blood T cell repertoires in COVID-19. Across the study: Samples representing acute and convalescent COVID-19 were sourced from the United States, Italy and Spain. PBMCs, B-cell-depleted T cells, or T cells provided the cDNA or gDNA that made up the material.

Authors' processing steps: Reference gene primers were amplified, and this amplification served to estimate nucleated cell counts. Assay used: immunoSEQ multiplex PCR; TCRdb lists only in-frame clones, some missing. The DNA gave D and trimming, while V, J and clone size come from that table. The sample lists around 180,000 clones; under 80% were seen once. The CDR3 extends over 15 amino acids. V was trimmed by 5 bases and J by 1 base, leaving 14 bases between them. Germline CDR1 and CDR2: SGHVS and FQNEAQ. The sequenced material came from peripheral blood. This TCR derives from a woman of 80 years or more with acute or convalescent COVID-19. This chain joins TRBV7-8 and TRBJ1-2, with D possibly matching TRBD1 (5 bases). CDR3 sequence (DNA): TGTGCCAGCAGCCCTTTTTTGGGGCGTAACTATGGCTACACCTTC. Amino acids: CASSPFLGRNYGYTF.